These 12 T cell receptor beta chains share one sample of origin, sequenced in a study of blood T cell repertoires in COVID-19. Sequencing used immunoSEQ multiplex PCR; TCRdb keeps in-frame clones, though not all of them. The data show around 160,000 clones, just under 90% seen once. The sequenced sample consisted of peripheral blood. These receptors were collected from a woman aged 70-85 years with COVID-19, enrolled during active disease.

The CDR3 spells CASSWGGDTEAFF. The CDR3, as DNA: TGTGCCAGCAGCTGGGGAGGGGACACTGAAGCTTTCTTT. V is TRBV7-6 and J is TRBJ1-1, with a tentative D call TRBD1 (5 bases). V gave up 4 bases and J gave up 3 bases, with 9 bases separating them. The CDR3 consists of 13 residues. The germline V gene encodes CDR1 SGHVS and CDR2 FNYEAQ.

V usage is TRBV5-1 and J usage is TRBJ2-7, with D maybe TRBD1 (6 bases). The CDR3 contains 14 residues. Germline-derived CDR1 and CDR2 are SGHRS and YFSETQ. V lost 4 bases and J lost 2, with 13 bases in between. Here the CDR3 DNA reads TGCGCCAGCAGCACAACAGGGCTTACCTACGAGCAGTACTTC. Translated, it gives CASSTTGLTYEQYF. The whole variable domain, remainder taken from reference TRBV5-1 and TRBJ2-7, is KAGVTQTPRYLIKTRGQQVTLSCSPISGHRSVSWYQQTPGQGLQFLFEYFSETQRNKGNFPGRFSGRQFSNSRSEMNVSTLELGDSALYLCASSTTGLTYEQYFGPGTRLTVT.

The rearrangement joins TRBV19 to TRBJ1-2; tentative D call: TRBD1 (5 bases). This CDR3 has 12 residues. V was clipped by 4 bases and J by 3 bases, with 6 bases between them. From germline, CDR1 is LNHDA and CDR2 SQIVND (reference sequence). In DNA form, the CDR3 reads TGTGCCAGTAGTAGGACACACTATGGCTACACCTTC. Its translation is CASSRTHYGYTF.

The genes are TRBV27 and TRBJ1-4; D not resolved. Germline values: CDR1 MNHEY, CDR2 SMNVEV (reference sequence). Deletions cut 8 bases from V and 0 bases from J, with 22 bases between. The CDR3 runs to 18 residues. This CDR3 reads CASAFYGDLIATNEKLFF. In nucleotides, the CDR3 is TGTGCCAGCGCCTTTTACGGGGATCTGATCGCAACTAATGAAAAACTGTTTTTT.

The gene calls are TRBV4-1 and TRBJ1-4, with D hard to call. Trimming took off 1 base at V and 8 bases at J, with 11 bases between the two ends. The CDR3 length is 14 residues. CDR1 and CDR2 (germline): MGHRA, YSYEKL. CDR3 loop: CASSQGGSGEKLFF. CDR3 coding DNA: TGCGCCAGCAGCCAAGGGGGTTCGGGGGAAAAACTGTTTTTT.

V and J are TRBV4-2 and TRBJ1-4; no clear D. The germline CDR1 and CDR2 sequences are LGHNA and YNFKEQ. The CDR3 spans 15 residues. V dropped 4 bases and J dropped 6 bases, with 15 bases sitting between them. CDR3 bases: TGTGCCAGCAGCCGAAGCGGAGGAGAGGATGAAAAACTGTTTTTT. This encodes CASSRSGGEDEKLFF.

The rearrangement joins TRBV5-1 to TRBJ2-2, with a possible D match to TRBD1 (6 bases). The length of the CDR3 is 14 residues. The ends were cut back, 4 bases at V and 2 bases at J, with 9 bases in the middle. Germline values: CDR1 SGHRS, CDR2 YFSETQ. For the CDR3, the DNA is TGCGCCAGCAGCCGGACAGCCAACACCGGGGAGCTGTTTTTT. This encodes CASSRTANTGELFF.

The chain links TRBV29-1 to TRBJ2-2; 7 bases map to TRBD1. The CDR3 length is 14 residues. In germline, CDR1 is SQVTM, CDR2 ANQGSEA. J gave up 0 bases and V 7 bases, and 5 bases lay outside the gene matches. The CDR3 DNA is TGCAGCGCTCCACAGGGGTCGAACACCGGGGAGCTGTTTTTT. Translation gives CSAPQGSNTGELFF.

This sequence joins TRBV2 and TRBJ1-4; 8 nucleotides match TRBD1. Germline CDR1 and CDR2: SNHLY and FYNNEI. The J segment lost 8 bases and the V segment lost 5 bases, leaving 7 bases of the junction unmatched. This CDR3 contains 14 residues. CDR3 nucleotides: TGTGCCAGCAGTCACGGACAGGGAACCGAAAAACTGTTTTTT. Encoded protein: CASSHGQGTEKLFF.

As concerns this clone: This same CDR3 is encoded by further DNA sequences in the sample. This chain joins TRBV18 and TRBJ1-2; TRBD1 matches 7 bases. Germline V gene data show CDR1 as KGHSH and CDR2 as LQKENI. The V gene end was trimmed by 4 bases and the J gene end by 5 bases; junction bases not matched to a gene: 7. The CDR3 totals 14 residues. CDR3 coding DNA: TGTGCCAGCTCACAAAATACAGGGGAATATGGCTACACCTTC. Translation: CASSQNTGEYGYTF.

J is TRBJ1-4 and V is TRBV2, with 11 bases fitting TRBD1. Germline V lookup: CDR1 SNHLY, CDR2 FYNNEI. The CDR3 loop spans 16 amino acids. Trimming took 4 bases from V and 3 from J; bases not matched to a gene: 4. CDR3 DNA sequence: TGTGCCAGCAGTGGGACAGGGGGCTCGTCTAATGAAAAACTGTTTTTT. It specifies CASSGTGGSSNEKLFF.

This chain uses TRBV7-9 with TRBJ1-2; D ambiguous. V was pared by 1 base and J by 3 bases, with 9 bases between. The V gene's germline CDR1 is SEHNR and CDR2 FQNEAQ (reference sequence). The CDR3 runs 14 residues. CDR3 residues: CASSLGADYYGYTF. The DNA of the CDR3 is TGTGCCAGCAGCTTAGGCGCAGACTACTATGGCTACACCTTC.